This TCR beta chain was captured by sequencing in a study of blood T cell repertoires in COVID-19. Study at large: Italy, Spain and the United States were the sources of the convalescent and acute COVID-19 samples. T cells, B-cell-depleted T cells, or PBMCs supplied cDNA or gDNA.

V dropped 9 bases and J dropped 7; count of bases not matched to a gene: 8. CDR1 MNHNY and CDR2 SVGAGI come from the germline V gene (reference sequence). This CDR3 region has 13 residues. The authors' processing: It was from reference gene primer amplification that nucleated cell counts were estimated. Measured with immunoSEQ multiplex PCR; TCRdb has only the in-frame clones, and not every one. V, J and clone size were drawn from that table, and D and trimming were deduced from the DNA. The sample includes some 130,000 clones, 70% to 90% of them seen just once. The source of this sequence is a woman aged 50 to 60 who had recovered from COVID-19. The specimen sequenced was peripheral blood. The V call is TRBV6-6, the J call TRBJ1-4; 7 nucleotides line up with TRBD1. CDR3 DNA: TGTGCCAGTTACAGGGGAATGGCTGAAAAACTGTTTTTT. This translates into CASYRGMAEKLFF.